This T cell receptor (beta chain) derives from a study of T cell responses to AZD1222 COVID-19 vaccine. This CDR3 spans 20 amino acids. CDR1 and CDR2 (germline): MGHRA, YSYEKL. V shed 0 bases and J 0 bases; nucleotides not matched to a gene: 16. This table comes from immunoSEQ multiplex PCR, and its TCRdb copy is limited to in-frame clones, with some not included. The repertoire holds 110,000 to 150,000 clones, with approximately 93% as singletons. A word on this clone: Its antigen remains unidentified.

Study-wide results and limits: Nearly half of spike-specific TCRs reportedly target unmutated variant regions. White British people made up most donors, females outnumbered males, and clonal diversity was possibly underestimated. Samples come after the peak T cell response, not at day 14. CD4 TCRs associated with vaccination spanned spike, dominating at 160-218 and 743-854.

The chain carries TRBV4-1 and TRBJ2-7, with 8 bases matching TRBD2. The starting material was peripheral blood, obtained on day 0 of AZD1222 vaccination. The TCR was taken from an adult in good health. The CDR3 loop is CASSQDLDRSLAGPSYEQYF. In DNA form, the CDR3 reads TGCGCCAGCAGCCAAGATTTAGACAGGTCCCTAGCGGGTCCCTCCTACGAGCAGTACTTC.